This T cell receptor beta chain was captured by sequencing in a study of blood T cell repertoires in COVID-19. Study information: Both acute and convalescent COVID-19 samples were obtained from the United States, Italy and Spain. Sample material is recorded as cDNA or gDNA derived from T cells, B-cell-depleted T cells, or PBMCs.

Seattle patients were enrolled during active infection and followed longitudinally. The V gene's germline CDR1 is SGHTA and CDR2 FQGNSA. The CDR3 length is 12 residues. With 5 bases removed from V and 4 bases from J, the gap between germline ends came to 9 bases. Profiled with immunoSEQ multiplex PCR; TCRdb holds only in-frame clones, not every one. The sample carries over 200,000 clones, 70% to 90% recorded once. This clonotype originated in a man aged 25 to 40 with COVID-19, enrolled during active disease. V usage is TRBV7-2 and J usage is TRBJ2-7; the D gene is possibly TRBD1 (6 bases). Input material: peripheral blood. The CDR3 loop is CASSQQGYEQYF. Here the CDR3 DNA reads TGTGCCAGCAGCCAACAGGGATACGAGCAGTACTTC.